This T cell receptor beta chain is from a study of neoadjuvant anti-PD-1 for oral cavity cancer. Using immunoSEQ multiplex PCR, the repertoire was profiled, and TCRdb retains in-frame clones only, with some absent. The sample shows some 14,000 clones, around 71% of them seen only once. This CDR3 has 16 amino acids. Germline-derived CDR1 and CDR2 are SGHNT and YENEEA. J lost 7 bases, V lost 5 bases, and 13 bases had no gene match. The time point is: after neoadjuvant nivolumab, at surgical resection. The receptor's source is a person aged 35-79 years with oral cavity squamous cell carcinoma. This chain joins TRBV11-3 and TRBJ2-1, with 8 bases aligning to TRBD1. The sequencing used PBMCs, collected after nivolumab (anti-PD-1) treatment. CDR3 bases: TGTGCCAGCAGCCCGTTTGAAGGGACAGGCCTTAATGAGCAGTTCTTC. It specifies CASSPFEGTGLNEQFF.